This entry features one T cell receptor (beta chain) sequence. The data stem from a study of T cell responses to AZD1222 COVID-19 vaccine. Using immunoSEQ multiplex PCR, the repertoire was profiled, and TCRdb retains in-frame clones only, with some absent. The data hold approximately 130,000 clones, with approximately 80% observed a single time. Between the trimmed V and J ends, which lost 5 bases and 0 bases, there was a span of 10 bases. CDR1 is MDHEN and CDR2 is SYDVKM in the germline V gene. This CDR3 is built from 14 residues. The sample consisted of peripheral blood, taken 28 days after the second AZD1222 dose. This sequence originates from an adult who received the AZD1222 COVID-19 vaccine. This sequence joins TRBV28 and TRBJ1-1, with D perhaps matching TRBD1 (6 bases). CDR3 region: CASSPGTLNTEAFF. The CDR3 DNA follows: TGTGCCAGCAGTCCCGGGACACTGAACACTGAAGCTTTCTTT.